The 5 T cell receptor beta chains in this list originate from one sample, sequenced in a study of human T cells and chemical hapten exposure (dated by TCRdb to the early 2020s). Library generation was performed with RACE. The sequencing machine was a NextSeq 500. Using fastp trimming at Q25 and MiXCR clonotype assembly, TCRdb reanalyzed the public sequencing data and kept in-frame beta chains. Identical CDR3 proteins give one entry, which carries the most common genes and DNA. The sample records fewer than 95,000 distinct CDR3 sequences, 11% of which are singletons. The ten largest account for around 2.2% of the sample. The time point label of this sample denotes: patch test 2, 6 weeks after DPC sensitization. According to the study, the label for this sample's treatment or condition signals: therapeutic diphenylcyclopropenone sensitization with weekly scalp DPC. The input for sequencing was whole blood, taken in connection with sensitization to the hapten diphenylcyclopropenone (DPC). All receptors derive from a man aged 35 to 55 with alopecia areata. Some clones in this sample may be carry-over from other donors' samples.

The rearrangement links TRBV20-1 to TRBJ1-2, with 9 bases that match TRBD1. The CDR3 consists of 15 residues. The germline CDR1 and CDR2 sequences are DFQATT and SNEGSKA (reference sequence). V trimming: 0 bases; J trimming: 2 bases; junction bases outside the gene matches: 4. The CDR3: CSAREGQGINYGYTF. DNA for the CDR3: TGCAGTGCTAGAGAAGGACAGGGGATAAACTATGGCTACACCTTC.

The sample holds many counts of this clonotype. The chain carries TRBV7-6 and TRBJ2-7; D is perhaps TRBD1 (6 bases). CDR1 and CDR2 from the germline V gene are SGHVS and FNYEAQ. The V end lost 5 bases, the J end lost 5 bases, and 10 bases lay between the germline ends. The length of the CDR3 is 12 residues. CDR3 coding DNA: TGTGCCAGCAGCCGAGGGGGAAACGAGCAGTACTTC. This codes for CASSRGGNEQYF.

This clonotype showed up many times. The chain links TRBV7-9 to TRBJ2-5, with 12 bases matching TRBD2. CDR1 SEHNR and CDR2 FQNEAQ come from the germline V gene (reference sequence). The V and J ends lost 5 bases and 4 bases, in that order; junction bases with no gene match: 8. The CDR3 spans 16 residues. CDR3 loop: CASSRQLAGGGETQYF. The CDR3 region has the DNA TGTGCCAGCAGCCGCCAACTAGCGGGAGGCGGAGAGACCCAGTACTTC.

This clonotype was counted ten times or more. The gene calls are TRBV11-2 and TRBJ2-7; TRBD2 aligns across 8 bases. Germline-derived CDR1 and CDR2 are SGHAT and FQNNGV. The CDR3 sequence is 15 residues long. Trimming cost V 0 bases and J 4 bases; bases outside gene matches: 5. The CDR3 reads CASSLEAGGGYEQYF. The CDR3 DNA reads TGTGCCAGCAGCTTAGAGGCCGGGGGGGGGTACGAGCAGTACTTC. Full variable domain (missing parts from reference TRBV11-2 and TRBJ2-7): EAGVAQSPRYKIIEKRQSVAFWCNPISGHATLYWYQQILGQGPKLLIQFQNNGVVDDSQLPKDRFSAERLKGVDSTLKIQPAKLEDSAVYLCASSLEAGGGYEQYFGPGTRLTVT.

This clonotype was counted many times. DNA of the CDR3: TGTGCCAGCAGTTACGCGGGACAGGGGTTCAACGAGCAGTACTTC. Amino acids: CASSYAGQGFNEQYF. The V gene is TRBV6-6, the J gene TRBJ2-7; 10 nucleotides align to TRBD1. Germline V CDR1 and CDR2: MNHNY, SVGAGI (reference sequence). CDR3 length: 15 residues. Trimming at V came to 2 bases and at J to 5 bases, leaving 6 bases not matched to a gene.